Presented here are 28 T cell receptor beta chains from one specimen sequenced in a study of identical twins. MiXCR was run by TCRdb on the 5' RACE reads, yielding one entry per CDR3 protein. The sample contains around 250,000 distinct CDR3 sequences, roughly 7% of which appear only once. This sample was also put to use in a study of yellow fever vaccine responses in identical twins.

Sample: memory (CD45RO+) T cells sorted from blood. The source of these receptors is a woman under 30 in good health.

This clonotype was picked up a small number of times. The chain uses TRBV15 and TRBJ2-7; D unresolved. Per the germline V gene, CDR1 is LNHNV and CDR2 is YYDKDF (reference sequence). The length of the CDR3 is 14 residues. Trimming removed 0 bases from V and 3 bases from J, with 9 bases in between. The CDR3 spells CATSRDSGGYEQYF. The CDR3 DNA follows: TGTGCCACCAGCAGAGATAGTGGCGGCTACGAGCAGTACTTC.

A few counts support this clonotype. CDR3 coding DNA: TGCGCCAGCAGCCACCCAGGGGCCCTGAACACTGAAGCTTTCTTT. Its translation: CASSHPGALNTEAFF. V gene TRBV4-1 combines with J gene TRBJ1-1; TRBD1 might be the D (6 bases). Germline CDR1 is MGHRA and CDR2 is YSYEKL. The CDR3 extends over 15 amino acids. Trimming removed 3 bases from V and 0 bases from J, with 11 bases in between.

The genes are TRBV19 and TRBJ2-3, with 8 bases matching TRBD1. The CDR3 contains 14 residues. Looked up from germline, CDR1 is LNHDA and CDR2 is SQIVND (reference sequence). V was clipped by 7 bases and J by 0 bases; unmatched bases: 3. CDR3 nucleotide sequence: TGTGCCAGTATGAGGACAGGGAGCACAGATACGCAGTATTTT. Translated, it gives CASMRTGSTDTQYF.

V and J are TRBV6-4 and TRBJ2-5; 10 positions match TRBD2. The CDR3 extends over 15 amino acids. Germline lookup yields CDR1 MRHNA and CDR2 SNTAGT. Trimming cost V 5 bases and J 1 base; bases outside gene matches: 4. This CDR3 reads CASSPAGGGQETQYF. The CDR3, as DNA: TGTGCCAGCAGTCCAGCGGGGGGGGGCCAAGAGACCCAGTACTTC.

This clonotype has a handful of counts. This chain connects TRBV11-2 to TRBJ2-5; 7 bases line up with TRBD2. CDR1 is SGHAT and CDR2 is FQNNGV in the germline V gene. With 2 bases clipped from V and 2 bases from J, the junction kept 5 bases outside the gene matches. The CDR3 is 15 amino acids. CDR3 in amino acids: CASSLTGGLQETQYF. The DNA for the CDR3 is TGTGCCAGCAGCTTAACGGGAGGATTACAAGAGACCCAGTACTTC.

The CDR3 bases are TGTGCCAGCAGCGTAGGCATGAACACTGAAGCTTTCTTT. This encodes CASSVGMNTEAFF. The V call is TRBV9, the J call TRBJ1-1; D unresolved. The CDR3 contains 13 residues. Trimming pared 0 bases from V and 0 bases from J, leaving 3 bases between. Per the germline V gene, CDR1 is SGDLS and CDR2 is YYNGEE.

This chain joins TRBV29-1 and TRBJ2-1; D might be TRBD1 (6 bases). Trimming pared 5 bases from V and 0 bases from J, leaving 14 bases between. Germline CDR1 SQVTM, CDR2 ANQGSEA. The CDR3 loop spans 15 amino acids. The chain's CDR3 is CSVHRQESSYNEQFF. CDR3 bases: TGCAGCGTTCATAGACAGGAGAGCTCCTACAATGAGCAGTTCTTC.

The table lists this clonotype with many counts. The chain carries TRBV6-1 and TRBJ2-5; D assignment may be TRBD1 or TRBD2 (5 bases each). Trimming took 6 bases from V and 5 from J, leaving 19 bases between them. The CDR3 is 15 residues long. Germline V gene lookup returns CDR1 MNHNS and CDR2 SASEGT. CDR3 sequence reads: CASRDNAGTTETQYF. The CDR3 nucleotides are TGTGCCAGCAGGGACAATGCCGGGACGACGGAGACCCAGTACTTC.

The genes are TRBV20-1 and TRBJ2-1; tentative D call: TRBD2 (5 bases). From germline, CDR1 is DFQATT and CDR2 SNEGSKA (reference sequence). The CDR3 has 13 amino acids. Written as DNA, the CDR3 is TGCAGCACTGGGAACAGCGGATACAATGAGCAGTTCTTC. Translated: CSTGNSGYNEQFF.

This clonotype was detected only a few times. The chain combines TRBV18 with TRBJ2-7; D unclear. Germline values: CDR1 KGHSH, CDR2 LQKENI. The CDR3 covers 15 residues. Trimming left V 0 bases short and J 2 bases short, with 11 bases between. The CDR3 loop is CASSPPKAGTYEQYF. The CDR3 DNA reads as TGTGCCAGCTCACCACCAAAGGCTGGTACCTACGAGCAGTACTTC.

The J gene is TRBJ2-3, the V gene TRBV5-4, with TRBD2 matching over 12 bases. Germline-derived CDR1 and CDR2 are SGHNT and YYREEE (reference sequence). The CDR3 has 15 amino acids. The junction had 6 bases not matched to a gene; V was cut back by 4 bases and J by 6 bases. The CDR3 spells CASSRLAGGKDTQYF. The CDR3 DNA sequence: TGTGCCAGCAGCCGTCTAGCGGGGGGGAAGGATACGCAGTATTTT.

J is TRBJ1-1 and V is TRBV10-3; D call uncertain. V was clipped by 8 bases and J by 0 bases, with 13 bases between them. Per germline, CDR1 ENHRY and CDR2 SYGVKD. This CDR3 spans 14 amino acids. The CDR3 DNA is TGTGCCATCTCGTCGGACGGAATGAACACTGAAGCTTTCTTT. Residues: CAISSDGMNTEAFF.

Ten or more counts support this clonotype. The chain joins TRBV7-2 to TRBJ1-3; the D gene is possibly TRBD1 (6 bases). Germline V gene sequence: CDR1 SGHTA, CDR2 FQGNSA. Trimming stripped 4 bases from V and 0 bases from J, with 13 bases between. The CDR3 is made up of 16 amino acids. CDR3 in amino acids: CASSSRGGSSGNTIYF. CDR3 sequence (DNA): TGTGCCAGCAGCTCCAGGGGAGGTAGCTCTGGAAACACCATATATTTT.

The table lists this clonotype with a few counts. The V call is TRBV5-5, the J call TRBJ2-2; 7 bases agree with TRBD1. CDR3 length: 15 residues. V lost 4 bases to trimming and J lost 4 bases; unmatched junction nucleotides: 7. CDR1 is SGHKS, CDR2 YYEKEE, per germline (reference sequence). CDR3 in DNA: TGTGCCAGCAGCCACGTACAGGGGTTCACCGGGGAGCTGTTTTTT. Its protein is CASSHVQGFTGELFF. Looking up the rest from reference TRBV5-5 and TRBJ2-2 gives the full variable domain: DAGVTQSPTHLIKTRGQQVTLRCSPISGHKSVSWYQQVLGQGPQFIFQYYEKEERGRGNFPDRFSARQFPNYSSELNVNALLLGDSALYLCASSHVQGFTGELFFGEGSRLTVL.

This chain connects TRBV7-6 to TRBJ2-5; D possibly corresponds to TRBD2 (5 bases). Trimming took 0 bases from V and 0 from J, leaving 8 bases between them. Germline CDR1 is SGHVS and CDR2 is FNYEAQ. This CDR3 is 15 amino acids long. CDR3 amino acids: CASSLASANQETQYF. CDR3 nucleotide sequence: TGTGCCAGCAGCTTAGCTAGCGCAAACCAAGAGACCCAGTACTTC.

This clonotype was counted only a few times. The chain recombines TRBV6-1 with TRBJ2-5; 10 positions match TRBD1. The trim removed 2 bases at V and 3 bases at J, leaving 6 bases unmatched. Germline loops: CDR1 MNHNS, CDR2 SASEGT. The CDR3 contains 16 residues. In nucleotides, the CDR3 is TGTGCCAGCAGTGAATGGGACAGGGGTAGGGAAGAGACCCAGTACTTC. Amino acid sequence: CASSEWDRGREETQYF.

This clonotype was seen a handful of times. The rearrangement links TRBV24-1 to TRBJ2-5; 7 bases map to TRBD2. The CDR3 runs to 15 residues. Per germline, CDR1 KGHDR and CDR2 SFDVKD. Trimming cost V 1 base and J 4 bases; bases outside gene matches: 5. The CDR3 loop reads CATSDFGGRRETQYF. CDR3 sequence (DNA): TGTGCCACCAGTGATTTCGGCGGGAGAAGAGAGACCCAGTACTTC.

This clonotype was seen a few times. The rearrangement links TRBV20-1 to TRBJ2-7; D call uncertain. This CDR3 is built from 13 residues. The germline V and J ends were trimmed by 3 bases and 1 base, with 10 bases remaining between them. Germline V CDR1 and CDR2: DFQATT, SNEGSKA (reference sequence). CDR3 in amino acids: CSARGGQSYEQYV. CDR3 nucleotide sequence: TGCAGTGCTAGGGGCGGCCAATCCTACGAGCAGTACGTC.

The chain combines TRBV27 with TRBJ2-1, with D possibly being TRBD1 (5 bases). Germline-derived CDR1 and CDR2 are MNHEY and SMNVEV (reference sequence). This CDR3 has 16 residues. Trimming pared 7 bases from V and 2 bases from J, leaving 18 bases between. The CDR3 bases are TGTGCCAGCACTTCCTTAGGGGCTAATACCTACAATGAGCAGTTCTTC. It specifies CASTSLGANTYNEQFF.

V is TRBV10-2 and J is TRBJ2-7, with TRBD2 as a possible D gene (6 bases). Deletions cut 2 bases from V and 6 bases from J, with 8 bases between. This CDR3 comprises 12 residues. The germline V gene has CDR1 WSHSY and CDR2 SAAADI. CDR3: CASSEQGGEQYV. CDR3 sequence (DNA): TGCGCCAGCAGTGAGCAGGGAGGCGAGCAGTACGTC.

This clonotype was seen many times. The chain combines TRBV12-3 or TRBV12-4 with TRBJ1-2, with 10 bases that match TRBD1. Germline trimming cut 6 bases from V and 7 bases from J; bases unmatched to any gene: 8. There are 14 residues in the CDR3. The CDR3 protein is CASSTSTGGVGYTF. In nucleotides, the CDR3 is TGTGCCAGCAGCACCTCGACAGGGGGCGTTGGCTACACCTTC.

The sample holds many counts of this clonotype. This chain connects TRBV5-1 to TRBJ2-7; maybe TRBD2 (5 bases). The CDR3 spans 14 residues. Germline V gene data show CDR1 as SGHRS and CDR2 as YFSETQ. V dropped 3 bases and J dropped 0 bases, with 10 bases sitting between them. CDR3 sequence reads: CASSSAGSSYEQYF. The DNA for the CDR3 is TGCGCCAGCAGCTCGGCGGGCAGCTCCTACGAGCAGTACTTC. The entire variable domain, with the rest obtained from reference TRBV5-1 and TRBJ2-7, is as follows: KAGVTQTPRYLIKTRGQQVTLSCSPISGHRSVSWYQQTPGQGLQFLFEYFSETQRNKGNFPGRFSGRQFSNSRSEMNVSTLELGDSALYLCASSSAGSSYEQYFGPGTRLTVT.

This chain uses TRBV6-4 with TRBJ2-5; 9 nucleotides line up with TRBD2. Germline V gene data show CDR1 as MRHNA and CDR2 as SNTAGT. The CDR3 contains 15 residues. The V segment lost 5 bases and the J segment 5 bases; nucleotides outside the gene matches: 9. In DNA form, the CDR3 reads TGTGCCAGCAGTCCCGGGGTAGCGGGAGAGGAGACCCAGTACTTC. It specifies CASSPGVAGEETQYF.

This clonotype was found many times. The chain uses TRBV12-3 or TRBV12-4 and TRBJ2-3; D possibly corresponds to TRBD2 (7 bases). Trimming shortened V by 0 bases and J by 5 bases, and 12 bases separated the two germline ends. This CDR3 contains 15 residues. CDR3 region: CASSLAGGEKDTQYF. The DNA of the CDR3 is TGTGCCAGCAGTTTAGCAGGGGGGGAAAAAGATACGCAGTATTTT.

On this clonotype itself: A clone one base away is much larger, so this may be a read error. The chain has TRBV18 and TRBJ2-3, with no clear D. The germline gives CDR1 KGHSH, CDR2 LQKENI. This CDR3 is built from 14 residues. Between the trimmed V and J ends, which lost 6 bases and 4 bases, there was a span of 14 bases. CDR3 DNA: TGTGCCAGCTCCCGAAGTGCCCCCGCAGATACGCAGTATTTT. As protein: CASSRSAPADTQYF.

This clonotype was observed a handful of times. The V gene is TRBV4-1, the J gene TRBJ1-2; D remains unclear. Germline CDR1 reads MGHRA; CDR2 reads YSYEKL. The CDR3 loop spans 16 amino acids. V lost 0 bases and J lost 1, with 12 bases in between. The CDR3 DNA is TGCGCCAGCAGCCAAGATCCCCGGACTCTTAACTATGGCTACACCTTC. Translated: CASSQDPRTLNYGYTF.

In this sample, this clonotype turned up a few times. The chain joins TRBV20-1 to TRBJ2-5, with 7 nucleotides matching TRBD1. With 2 bases clipped from V and 1 base from J, the junction kept 4 bases outside the gene matches. The CDR3 has 14 amino acids. Germline values: CDR1 DFQATT, CDR2 SNEGSKA (reference sequence). As DNA, the CDR3 is TGCAGTGCTAGATCTGGGACAGTCCAAGAGACCCAGTACTTC. Protein product: CSARSGTVQETQYF.

This clonotype was seen more than once but under ten times. V and J are TRBV10-3 and TRBJ1-5, with 8 bases fitting TRBD1. The CDR3 extends over 14 amino acids. Trimming at V came to 5 bases and at J to 5 bases, leaving 5 bases not matched to a gene. Per germline, CDR1 ENHRY and CDR2 SYGVKD. CDR3 amino acids: CAISYTGGDQPQHF. CDR3 nucleotide sequence: TGTGCCATCAGTTACACAGGGGGGGATCAGCCCCAGCATTTT.